These T cell receptor beta chains were read from a single sample in a study of shared clonotypes between healthy human individuals. Assay: immunoSEQ multiplex PCR; the TCRdb copy retains only in-frame clones and omits some. Of more than 2,000,000 clones detected, around nine tenths appear once; the ten largest clones hold 0.11% to 0.15%. Source material: naive CD4+ T cells sorted from blood. The receptors here all came from a young man in good health. Both conserved end residues are part of each CDR3.

CDR3aa | j_gene | v_gene | len
CASRGTSGGSNTGELFF | TRBJ2-2 | TRBV11-2 | 17
CASSWGPGLAGVGGELFF | TRBJ2-2 | TRBV19 | 18
CASSPSTDTQYF | TRBJ2-3 | TRBV11-3 | 12
CASSSSMRNEQFF | TRBJ2-1 | TRBV9 | 13
CASSQAGGAGGYEQYF | TRBJ2-7 | TRBV16 | 16
CASSLTGTSGESYNEQFF | TRBJ2-1 | TRBV9 | 18
CASSYSFSGGGNTIYF | TRBJ1-3 | TRBV6-5 | 16
CASIPSGTGGIWSYGYTF | TRBJ1-2 | TRBV28 | 18
CASREKGAGNTIYF | TRBJ1-3 | TRBV7-9 | 14
CASSFSGARDGEQFF | TRBJ2-1 | TRBV5-1 | 15
CAWSLRQGRFSYNSPLHF | TRBJ1-6 | TRBV30 | 18
CASSGRGLGETQYF | TRBJ2-5 | TRBV2 | 14
CASSLGWTGIYEQYF | TRBJ2-7 | TRBV5-6 | 15
CASSYARPRLNQPQHF | TRBJ1-5 | TRBV6-6 | 16
CASSLSPGQANTQGYTF | TRBJ1-2 | TRBV5-1 | 17
CASSSTVETQYF | TRBJ2-5 | TRBV28 | 12
CAAGRAPPLAGGNYEQYF | TRBJ2-7 | TRBV30 | 18
CASSSGGVNGYTF | TRBJ1-2 | TRBV28 | 13
CASSLDRGSYEQYF | TRBJ2-7 | TRBV11-2 | 14
CASSIGGGTNYGYTF | TRBJ1-2 | TRBV19 | 15
CASSPMGTGSNRYGYTF | TRBJ1-2 | TRBV18 | 17
CAISGLAGIDEQYF | TRBJ2-7 | TRBV10-3 | 14
CASSLNRGETQYF | TRBJ2-5 | TRBV7-7 | 13
CASISPGAYEQYF | TRBJ2-7 | TRBV10-2 | 13
CASSLGASGSSYEQYF | TRBJ2-7 | TRBV5-4 | 16
CASSLDTGPSEQYF | TRBJ2-7 | TRBV5-4 | 14
CASSPSTDNSPLHF | TRBJ1-6 | TRBV5-1 | 14
CASSYQGNQPQHF | TRBJ1-5 | TRBV6-6 | 13
CASSDGSYEQYF | TRBJ2-7 | TRBV6-5 | 12
CASSFRHAPEAFF | TRBJ1-1 | TRBV27 | 13